This TCR beta chain was recorded in a study of blood T cell repertoires in COVID-19. In the original processing: Amplified reference gene primers provided the basis for estimating nucleated cell counts. Only in-frame clones appear in the TCRdb table, and some are missing; sequencing was by immunoSEQ multiplex PCR. The D gene and trimming were derived from the DNA, and the V and J assignments and clone size from that table. Among a few hundred thousand clones listed, 88% were seen once. The CDR3 spans 16 residues. J lost 2 bases, V lost 10 bases, and 14 bases had no gene match. CDR1 MDHEN and CDR2 SYDVKM come from the germline V gene. Ages ranged from about 18 to 89 years, with residence in approximately 25 US areas. Cohort assignment relied on participant-reported clinical history. Exposed enrollees encountered a COVID-19 case at some point within 2 weeks before study entry.

Material for sequencing was PBMCs or T cells enriched from blood (not recorded which). The chain combines TRBV28 with TRBJ1-5; 7 bases are shared with TRBD1. This receptor was taken from a woman in her twenties or thirties who had been exposed to COVID-19. Here the CDR3 reads CATTYTGDWGNQPQHF. CDR3 DNA sequence: TGTGCCACCACATATACAGGGGACTGGGGCAATCAGCCCCAGCATTTT. Supplemented by reference TRBV28 and TRBJ1-5, the full variable domain reads DVKVTQSSRYLVKRTGEKVFLECVQDMDHENMFWYRQDPGLGLRLIYFSYDVKMKEKGDIPEGYSVSREKKERFSLILESASTNQTSMYLCATTYTGDWGNQPQHFGDGTRLSIL.